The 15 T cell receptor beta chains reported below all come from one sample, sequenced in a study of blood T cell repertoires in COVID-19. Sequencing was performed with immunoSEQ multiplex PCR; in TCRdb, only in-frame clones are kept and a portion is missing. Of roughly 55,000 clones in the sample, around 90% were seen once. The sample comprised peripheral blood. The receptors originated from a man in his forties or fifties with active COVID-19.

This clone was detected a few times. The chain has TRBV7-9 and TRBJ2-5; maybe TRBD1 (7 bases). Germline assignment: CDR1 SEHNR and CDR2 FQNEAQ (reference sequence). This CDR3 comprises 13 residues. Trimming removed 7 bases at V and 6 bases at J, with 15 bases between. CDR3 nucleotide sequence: TGTGCCAGCACCAGGGGGGAGGCGCAGACCCAGTACTTC. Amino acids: CASTRGEAQTQYF.

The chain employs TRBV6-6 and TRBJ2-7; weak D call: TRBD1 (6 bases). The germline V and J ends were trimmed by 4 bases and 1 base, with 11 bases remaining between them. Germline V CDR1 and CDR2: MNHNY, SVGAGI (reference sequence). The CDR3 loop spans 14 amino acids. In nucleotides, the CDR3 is TGTGCCAGCAGTTCCCCGACAGGTTCCTACGAGCAGTACTTC. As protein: CASSSPTGSYEQYF.

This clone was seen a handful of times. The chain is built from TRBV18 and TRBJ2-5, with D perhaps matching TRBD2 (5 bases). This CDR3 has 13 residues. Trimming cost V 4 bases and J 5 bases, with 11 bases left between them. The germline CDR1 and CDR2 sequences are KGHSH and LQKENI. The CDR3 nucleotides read TGTGCCAGCTCACGAGAGGGTTGGGAGACCCAGTACTTC. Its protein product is CASSREGWETQYF.

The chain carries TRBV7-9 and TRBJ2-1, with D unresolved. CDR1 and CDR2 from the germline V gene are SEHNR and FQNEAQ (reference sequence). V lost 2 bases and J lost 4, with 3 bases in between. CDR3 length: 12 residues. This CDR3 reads CASSLQYNEQFF. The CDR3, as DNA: TGTGCCAGCAGCTTACAGTACAATGAGCAGTTCTTC.

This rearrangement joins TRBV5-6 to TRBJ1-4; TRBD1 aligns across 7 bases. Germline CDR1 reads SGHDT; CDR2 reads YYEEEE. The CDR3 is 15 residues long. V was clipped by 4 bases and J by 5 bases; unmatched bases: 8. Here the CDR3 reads CASSAGTDLNEKLFF. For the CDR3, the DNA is TGTGCCAGCAGCGCGGGGACAGACTTGAATGAAAAACTGTTTTTT.

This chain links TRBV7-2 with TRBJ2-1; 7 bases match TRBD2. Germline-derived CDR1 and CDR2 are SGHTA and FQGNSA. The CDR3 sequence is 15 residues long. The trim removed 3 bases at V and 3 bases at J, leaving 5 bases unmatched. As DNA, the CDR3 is TGTGCCAGCAGCTTCTCAGCGGGGAGCTACAATGAGCAGTTCTTC. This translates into CASSFSAGSYNEQFF.

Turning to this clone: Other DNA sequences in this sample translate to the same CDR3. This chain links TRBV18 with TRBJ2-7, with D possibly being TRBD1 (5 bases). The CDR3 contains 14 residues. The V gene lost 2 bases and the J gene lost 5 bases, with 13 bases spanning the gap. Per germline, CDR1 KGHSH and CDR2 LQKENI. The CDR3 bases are TGTGCCAGCTCACCAATGGGGCGCAGGGACGAGCAGTACTTC. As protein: CASSPMGRRDEQYF.

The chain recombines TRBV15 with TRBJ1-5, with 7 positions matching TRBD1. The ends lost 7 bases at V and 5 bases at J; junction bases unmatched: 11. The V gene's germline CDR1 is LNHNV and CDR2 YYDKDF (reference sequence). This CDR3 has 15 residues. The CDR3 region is CATTPGTVVDQPQHF. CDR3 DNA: TGTGCCACCACCCCCGGGACAGTAGTTGATCAGCCCCAGCATTTT.

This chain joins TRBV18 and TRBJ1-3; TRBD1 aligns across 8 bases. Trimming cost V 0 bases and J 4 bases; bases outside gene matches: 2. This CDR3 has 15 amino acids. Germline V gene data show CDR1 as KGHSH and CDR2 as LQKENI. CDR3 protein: CASSPPGTGGNTIYF. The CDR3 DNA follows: TGTGCCAGCTCACCACCGGGGACAGGCGGAAACACCATATATTTT.

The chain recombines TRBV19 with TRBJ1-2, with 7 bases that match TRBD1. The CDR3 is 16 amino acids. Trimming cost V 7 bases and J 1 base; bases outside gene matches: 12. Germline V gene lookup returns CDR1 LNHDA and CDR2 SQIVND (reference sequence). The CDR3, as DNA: TGTGCCAGTACCGATTCCCTGGGACAGCATAACTATGGCTACACCTTC. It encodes CASTDSLGQHNYGYTF. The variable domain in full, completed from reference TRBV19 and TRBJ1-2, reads DGGITQSPKYLFRKEGQNVTLSCEQNLNHDAMYWYRQDPGQGLRLIYYSQIVNDFQKGDIAEGYSVSREKKESFPLTVTSAQKNPTAFYLCASTDSLGQHNYGYTFGSGTRLTVV.

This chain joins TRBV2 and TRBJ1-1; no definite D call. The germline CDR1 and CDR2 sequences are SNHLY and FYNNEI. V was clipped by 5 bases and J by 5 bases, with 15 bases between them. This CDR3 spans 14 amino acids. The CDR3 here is CASSPTDRRTEAFF. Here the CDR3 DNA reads TGTGCCAGCAGTCCGACGGATAGGCGGACTGAAGCTTTCTTT.

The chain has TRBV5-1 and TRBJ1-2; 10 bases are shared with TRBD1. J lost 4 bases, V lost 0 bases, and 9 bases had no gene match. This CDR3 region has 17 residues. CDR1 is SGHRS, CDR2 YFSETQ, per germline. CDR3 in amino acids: CASSLASEGTGVYGYTF. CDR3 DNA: TGCGCCAGCAGCTTGGCCTCCGAGGGGACAGGGGTCTATGGCTACACCTTC.

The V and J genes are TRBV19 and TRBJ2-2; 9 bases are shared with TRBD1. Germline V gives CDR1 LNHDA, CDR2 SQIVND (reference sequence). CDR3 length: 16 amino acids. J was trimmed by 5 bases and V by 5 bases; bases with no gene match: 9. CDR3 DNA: TGTGCCAGTAGTTCCCCGGGACAGGGAATAACCGGGGAGCTGTTTTTT. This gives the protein CASSSPGQGITGELFF.

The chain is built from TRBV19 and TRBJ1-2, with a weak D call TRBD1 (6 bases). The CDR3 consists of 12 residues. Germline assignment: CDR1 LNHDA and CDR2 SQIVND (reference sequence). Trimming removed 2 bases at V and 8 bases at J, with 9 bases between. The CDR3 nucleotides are TGTGCCAGTAGTATAACAGGGTTCGGCTACACCTTC. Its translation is CASSITGFGYTF.

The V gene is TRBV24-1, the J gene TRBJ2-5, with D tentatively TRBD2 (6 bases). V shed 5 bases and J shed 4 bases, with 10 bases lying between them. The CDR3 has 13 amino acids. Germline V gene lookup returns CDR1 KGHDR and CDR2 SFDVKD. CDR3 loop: CATSGGVGETQYF. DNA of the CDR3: TGTGCCACCAGTGGGGGGGTCGGAGAGACCCAGTACTTC.